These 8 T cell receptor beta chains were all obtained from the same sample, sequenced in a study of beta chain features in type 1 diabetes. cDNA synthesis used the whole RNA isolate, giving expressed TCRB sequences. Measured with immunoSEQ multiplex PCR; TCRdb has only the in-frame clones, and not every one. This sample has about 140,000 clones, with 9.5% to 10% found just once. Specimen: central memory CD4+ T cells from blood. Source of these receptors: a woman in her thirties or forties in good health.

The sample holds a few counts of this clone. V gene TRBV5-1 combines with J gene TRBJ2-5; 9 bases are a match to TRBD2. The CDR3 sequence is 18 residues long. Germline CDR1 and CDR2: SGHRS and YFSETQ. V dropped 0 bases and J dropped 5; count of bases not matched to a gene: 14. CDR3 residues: CASSLEVRGGILQETQYF. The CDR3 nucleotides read TGCGCCAGCAGCTTGGAGGTGCGGGGGGGCATACTCCAGGAGACCCAGTACTTC.

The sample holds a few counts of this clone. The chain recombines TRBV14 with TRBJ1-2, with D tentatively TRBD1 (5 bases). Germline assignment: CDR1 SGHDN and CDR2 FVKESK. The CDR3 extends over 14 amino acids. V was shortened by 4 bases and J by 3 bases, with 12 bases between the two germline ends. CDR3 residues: CASSLLTDYYGYTF. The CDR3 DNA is TGTGCCAGCAGCCTTTTGACAGACTACTATGGCTACACCTTC.

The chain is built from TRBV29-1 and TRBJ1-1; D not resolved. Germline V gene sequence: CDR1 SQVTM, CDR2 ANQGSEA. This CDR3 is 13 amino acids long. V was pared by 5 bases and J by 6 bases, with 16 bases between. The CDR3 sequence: CSVMDTGRAEAFF. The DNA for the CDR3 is TGCAGCGTTATGGATACCGGGAGGGCTGAAGCTTTCTTT.

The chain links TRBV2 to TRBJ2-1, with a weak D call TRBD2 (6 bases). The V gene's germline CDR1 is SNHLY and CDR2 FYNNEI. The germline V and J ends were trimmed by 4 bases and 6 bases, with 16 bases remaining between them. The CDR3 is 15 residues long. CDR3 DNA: TGTGCCAGCAGTGGGGGACTGGACCCTCCCAATGAGCAGTTCTTC. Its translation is CASSGGLDPPNEQFF.

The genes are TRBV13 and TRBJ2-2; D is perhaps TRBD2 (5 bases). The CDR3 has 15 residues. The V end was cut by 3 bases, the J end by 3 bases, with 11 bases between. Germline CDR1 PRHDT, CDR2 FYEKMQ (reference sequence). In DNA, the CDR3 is TGTGCCAGCAGCTTTACCGGGAAAGACACCGGGGAGCTGTTTTTT. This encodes CASSFTGKDTGELFF.

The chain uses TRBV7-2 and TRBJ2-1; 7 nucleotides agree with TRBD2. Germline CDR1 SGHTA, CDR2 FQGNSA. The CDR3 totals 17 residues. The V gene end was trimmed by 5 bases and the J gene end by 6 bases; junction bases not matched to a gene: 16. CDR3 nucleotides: TGTGCCAGCAGCCCCTATGGATTGGCGGGGGAGGGCAATGAGCAGTTCTTC. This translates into CASSPYGLAGEGNEQFF.

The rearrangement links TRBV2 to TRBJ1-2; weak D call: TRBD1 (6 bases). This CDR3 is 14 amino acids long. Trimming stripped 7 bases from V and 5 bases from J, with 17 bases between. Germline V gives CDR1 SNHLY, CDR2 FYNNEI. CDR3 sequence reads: CASTNGGGAYGYTF. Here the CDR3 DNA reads TGTGCCAGCACCAACGGTGGGGGCGCTTATGGCTACACCTTC.

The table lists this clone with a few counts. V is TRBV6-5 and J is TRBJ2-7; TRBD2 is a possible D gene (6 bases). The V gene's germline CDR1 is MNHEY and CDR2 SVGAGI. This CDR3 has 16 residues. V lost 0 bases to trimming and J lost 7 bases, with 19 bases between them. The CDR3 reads CASSYSGVRGNKEQYF. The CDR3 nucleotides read TGTGCCAGCAGTTACTCGGGTGTCCGGGGGAATAAAGAGCAGTACTTC.